What follows are 19 T cell receptor beta chains derived from one specimen sequenced in a study of PD-1 blockade in classical Hodgkin lymphoma. Brentuximab vedotin exposure varied, and every patient relapsed after autologous stem cell transplantation. Method: immunoSEQ multiplex PCR; TCRdb's copy keeps in-frame clones and lacks some. The sample has thousands of clones, around 84% seen once; the top ten hold about 14%. Sample: peripheral blood mononuclear cells (PBMCs), taken at baseline. These receptor sequences come from a human donor with classical Hodgkin lymphoma.

V gene TRBV30 combines with J gene TRBJ1-5; D is undetermined. The V and J ends lost 2 bases and 0 bases respectively, with 8 bases between them. This CDR3 region has 14 residues. CDR1 and CDR2 (germline): GTSNPN, SVGIG (reference sequence). CDR3 amino acids: CAWSTDYSNQPQHF. The CDR3 nucleotides read TGTGCCTGGAGTACAGATTATAGCAATCAGCCCCAGCATTTT. Variable domain in full (rest from reference TRBV30 and TRBJ1-5): SQTIHQWPATLVQPVGSPLSLECTVEGTSNPNLYWYRQAAGRGLQLLFYSVGIGQISSEVPQNLSASRPQDRQFILSSKKLLLSDSGFYLCAWSTDYSNQPQHFGDGTRLSIL.

This clone was seen once. CDR3 residues: CASSLKRVAGELFF. The CDR3 region has the DNA TGTGCCAGCAGCTTGAAAAGGGTCGCCGGGGAGCTGTTTTTT. The chain is built from TRBV5-6 and TRBJ2-2; D gene ambiguous. V lost 1 base and J 6 bases, leaving 10 bases between the germline ends. This CDR3 comprises 14 residues. CDR1 SGHDT and CDR2 YYEEEE come from the germline V gene.

The rearrangement joins TRBV11-2 to TRBJ2-7, with 9 bases fitting TRBD1. Germline values: CDR1 SGHAT, CDR2 FQNNGV. Trimming took 5 bases from V and 6 from J; bases not matched to a gene: 11. This CDR3 comprises 15 residues. CDR3 region: CASSPRFMGQGEQYF. For the CDR3, the DNA is TGTGCCAGCAGCCCAAGATTTATGGGACAGGGCGAGCAGTACTTC.

This clone came up once. The rearrangement joins TRBV19 to TRBJ1-5; no reliable D call. The CDR3 has 15 amino acids. The V end lost 5 bases, the J end lost 4 bases, and 15 bases lay between the germline ends. Looked up from germline, CDR1 is LNHDA and CDR2 is SQIVND (reference sequence). The CDR3 is CASSGQPGNNQPQHF. In DNA, the CDR3 is TGTGCCAGTAGTGGGCAGCCGGGAAATAATCAGCCCCAGCATTTT.

The CDR3 here is CASTRDGGMNTEAFF. CDR3 coding DNA: TGCGCCAGCACCCGGGACGGTGGGATGAACACTGAAGCTTTCTTT. The chain uses TRBV5-1 and TRBJ1-1; a weak D match, TRBD1 (5 bases). This CDR3 is built from 15 residues. V was pared by 6 bases and J by 0 bases, with 15 bases between. From germline, CDR1 is SGHRS and CDR2 YFSETQ.

The chain is built from TRBV19 and TRBJ2-1; 9 bases are a match to TRBD2. The germline CDR1 and CDR2 sequences are LNHDA and SQIVND (reference sequence). The V gene end was trimmed by 4 bases and the J gene end by 12 bases; junction bases not matched to a gene: 22. The CDR3 is 18 residues long. This CDR3 is CASSTLVTSGLLFEGQFF. The CDR3 DNA sequence: TGTGCCAGTAGTACTCTCGTGACTAGCGGCCTCCTCTTCGAGGGGCAGTTCTTC.

This clone has only a few counts. This chain links TRBV10-2 with TRBJ1-3; 10 bases map to TRBD1. The V gene end was trimmed by 7 bases and the J gene end by 0 bases; junction bases not matched to a gene: 15. Germline assignment: CDR1 WSHSY and CDR2 SAAADI. CDR3 size: 19 residues. The CDR3 DNA sequence: TGCGCCAGCACCCCATGGCAGGGACAGGGGCTTACCTCTGGAAACACCATATATTTT. It codes for CASTPWQGQGLTSGNTIYF.

The chain combines TRBV7-2 with TRBJ2-2; D is ambiguous. The CDR3 sequence is 16 residues long. V lost 4 bases and J 4 bases, leaving 16 bases between the germline ends. Germline V gene data show CDR1 as SGHTA and CDR2 as FQGNSA. The CDR3 is CASSSPGGPSTGELFF. The CDR3 DNA sequence: TGTGCCAGCAGCTCGCCCGGTGGTCCCTCCACCGGGGAGCTGTTTTTT.

The rearrangement uses TRBV7-9 and TRBJ2-5; 7 bases agree with TRBD1. Germline-derived CDR1 and CDR2 are SEHNR and FQNEAQ (reference sequence). After removal of 1 base from V and 2 bases from J, the junction contained 1 base not matched to a gene. The CDR3 spans 14 residues. Here the CDR3 DNA reads TGTGCCAGCAGCTTAGGCAGGGGGCAAGAGACCCAGTACTTC. Translated, it gives CASSLGRGQETQYF.

DNA for the CDR3: TGTGCCAGCAGCGGGGGGGGCTGGACTGAAGCTTTCTTT. Protein sequence: CASSGGGWTEAFF. This sequence joins TRBV9 and TRBJ1-1; D is perhaps TRBD1 (6 bases). Trimming removed 3 bases from V and 5 bases from J, with 11 bases in between. The CDR3 covers 13 residues. From germline, CDR1 is SGDLS and CDR2 YYNGEE.

The chain has TRBV5-1 and TRBJ2-2; the D is unclear. CDR3 length equals 11 residues. Trimming shortened V by 7 bases and J by 1 base, and 2 bases separated the two germline ends. Germline CDR1 is SGHRS and CDR2 is YFSETQ. The CDR3 DNA reads as TGCGCCAGCCAGAACACCGGGGAGCTGTTTTTT. This gives the protein CASQNTGELFF.

The rearrangement uses TRBV5-1 and TRBJ2-3, with TRBD1 as a possible D gene (5 bases). Trimming pared 0 bases from V and 0 bases from J, leaving 11 bases between. The CDR3 runs to 16 residues. CDR1 SGHRS and CDR2 YFSETQ come from the germline V gene. The chain's CDR3 is CASSLDPGQSTDTQYF. As DNA, the CDR3 is TGCGCCAGCAGCTTGGATCCAGGGCAGAGCACAGATACGCAGTATTTT.

V is TRBV9 and J is TRBJ2-7; 11 bases agree with TRBD2. CDR1 SGDLS and CDR2 YYNGEE come from the germline V gene. V trimming: 1 base; J trimming: 4 bases; junction bases outside the gene matches: 4. The length of the CDR3 is 15 residues. In DNA, the CDR3 is TGTGCCAGCAGCGTAATAGCGGGAGGGCCTTACGAGCAGTACTTC. Amino acid sequence: CASSVIAGGPYEQYF.

The V and J genes are TRBV19 and TRBJ2-5; the D gene is possibly TRBD2 (5 bases). With 1 base removed from V and 4 bases from J, the gap between germline ends came to 13 bases. Germline loops: CDR1 LNHDA, CDR2 SQIVND (reference sequence). CDR3 size: 15 residues. The CDR3 DNA follows: TGTGCCAGTAGTATAGGGGTTGATAGCGCAGAGACCCAGTACTTC. It encodes CASSIGVDSAETQYF.

This clone has a handful of counts. V and J are TRBV4-2 and TRBJ1-1; 7 bases align to TRBD1. CDR3 size: 16 residues. The germline CDR1 and CDR2 sequences are LGHNA and YNFKEQ. With 0 bases clipped from V and 7 bases from J, the junction kept 11 bases outside the gene matches. The CDR3 reads CASSQDPGQASVEAFF. The CDR3 DNA is TGTGCCAGCAGCCAAGATCCCGGACAGGCCTCCGTTGAAGCTTTCTTT.

V and J are TRBV27 and TRBJ2-5; D is unresolved. CDR1 and CDR2 from the germline V gene are MNHEY and SMNVEV (reference sequence). The V and J ends lost 5 bases and 5 bases respectively, with 6 bases between them. This CDR3 has 11 residues. CDR3 amino acids: CASSNWETQYF. The CDR3 nucleotides are TGTGCCAGCAGTAATTGGGAGACCCAGTACTTC.

This clone has a handful of counts. The rearrangement links TRBV10-3 to TRBJ1-4, with D perhaps TRBD1 (5 bases). This CDR3 has 13 amino acids. The V gene lost 3 bases and the J gene lost 8 bases, with 10 bases spanning the gap. From germline, CDR1 is ENHRY and CDR2 SYGVKD. The CDR3, as DNA: TGTGCCATCAGTGAACGGGAGGGGGAAAAACTGTTTTTT. Encoded protein: CAISEREGEKLFF.

This clone was counted once. The rearrangement joins TRBV6-6 to TRBJ2-2; D uncertain. From germline, CDR1 is MNHNY and CDR2 SVGAGI (reference sequence). Between the trimmed V and J ends, which lost 2 bases and 0 bases, there was a span of 7 bases. CDR3 length: 15 residues. The CDR3 loop is CASSYRAANTGELFF. The CDR3 coding sequence is TGTGCCAGCAGTTACAGGGCGGCGAACACCGGGGAGCTGTTTTTT.

The V call is TRBV5-1, the J call TRBJ2-7, with D hard to call. CDR1 is SGHRS and CDR2 is YFSETQ in the germline V gene. The CDR3 totals 12 residues. Trimming took 6 bases from V and 2 from J, leaving 9 bases between them. The DNA of the CDR3 is TGCGCCAGCACGGATCAGGCCTACGAGCAGTACTTC. Translating gives CASTDQAYEQYF.